The 31 T cell receptor beta chains in this list originate from one sample, sequenced in a study of CD8 T cells in ankylosing spondylitis. MiXCR was run by TCRdb on the 5' RACE reads, yielding one entry per CDR3 protein. The table records 35,000 to 50,000 distinct CDR3 sequences, around 3.8% of them present only once. The sequencing sample was made of blood, either unsorted or a sorted T cell fraction (not recorded which). The receptors come from a female donor with ankylosing spondylitis or in good health (not recorded which).

The rearrangement links TRBV9 to TRBJ2-7, with TRBD1 identical over 9 bases. The V segment lost 0 bases and the J segment 5 bases; nucleotides outside the gene matches: 3. The CDR3 contains 14 residues. Germline-derived CDR1 and CDR2 are SGDLS and YYNGEE. CDR3 coding DNA: TGTGCCAGCAGCGTAGGGGACAGGGACCACGAGCAGTACTTC. Protein: CASSVGDRDHEQYF.

This clonotype was found many times. V usage is TRBV9 and J usage is TRBJ1-6; possible D gene TRBD1, 5 bases. The V and J ends lost 2 bases and 5 bases respectively, with 8 bases between them. This CDR3 has 14 residues. Germline V gene lookup returns CDR1 SGDLS and CDR2 YYNGEE. The CDR3 is CASSVGGHNSPLHF. For the CDR3, the DNA is TGTGCCAGCAGCGTGGGGGGACATAATTCACCCCTCCACTTT.

This clonotype was observed at least ten times. The genes are TRBV9 and TRBJ1-4; 7 bases are shared with TRBD1. Germline assignment: CDR1 SGDLS and CDR2 YYNGEE. After removal of 3 bases from V and 3 bases from J, the junction contained 5 bases not matched to a gene. The CDR3 runs to 15 residues. CDR3 residues: CASSAQGNSNEKLFF. In DNA, the CDR3 is TGTGCCAGCAGCGCACAGGGGAATTCTAATGAAAAACTGTTTTTT. Full variable domain (remainder filled in from reference TRBV9 and TRBJ1-4): DSGVTQTPKHLITATGQRVTLRCSPRSGDLSVYWYQQSLDQGLQFLIQYYNGEERAKGNILERFSAQQFPDLHSELNLSSLELGDSALYFCASSAQGNSNEKLFFGSGTQLSVL.

This clonotype was counted many times. CDR3 protein: CASSASEDGYTF. The CDR3 DNA reads as TGTGCCAGCAGCGCTTCGGAGGATGGCTACACCTTC. This chain connects TRBV9 to TRBJ1-2; D not resolved. V was pared by 3 bases and J by 6 bases, with 9 bases between. This CDR3 spans 12 amino acids. Germline CDR1 SGDLS, CDR2 YYNGEE.

This clonotype was counted at least ten times. This chain joins TRBV9 and TRBJ1-5; perhaps TRBD1 as D (6 bases). The V gene's germline CDR1 is SGDLS and CDR2 YYNGEE. Between the trimmed V and J ends, which lost 3 bases and 0 bases, there was a span of 10 bases. The CDR3 consists of 15 residues. The CDR3: CASSANRDSNQPQHF. CDR3 coding DNA: TGTGCCAGCAGCGCCAACAGGGATAGCAATCAGCCCCAGCATTTT. Complete variable domain (other parts from reference TRBV9 and TRBJ1-5): DSGVTQTPKHLITATGQRVTLRCSPRSGDLSVYWYQQSLDQGLQFLIQYYNGEERAKGNILERFSAQQFPDLHSELNLSSLELGDSALYFCASSANRDSNQPQHFGDGTRLSIL.

This clonotype was seen at least ten times. The V call is TRBV9, the J call TRBJ2-2; D might be TRBD1 (6 bases). Germline lookup yields CDR1 SGDLS and CDR2 YYNGEE. Trimming removed 0 bases at V and 3 bases at J, with 24 bases between. The length of the CDR3 is 20 residues. CDR3 DNA: TGTGCCAGCAGCGTAGAGGCTGGGTTAATCCGGGACATAGACACCGGGGAGCTGTTTTTT. As protein: CASSVEAGLIRDIDTGELFF.

There are many counts of this clonotype. The rearrangement uses TRBV9 and TRBJ2-3, with a weak D call TRBD1 (5 bases). Germline values: CDR1 SGDLS, CDR2 YYNGEE. Deletions cut 3 bases from V and 6 bases from J, with 14 bases between. The CDR3 is made up of 14 amino acids. The CDR3 sequence is CASSDDSAGDTQYF. The CDR3 nucleotides read TGTGCCAGCAGCGACGACAGTGCTGGGGATACGCAGTATTTT.

In its sample, this clonotype was seen many times. This sequence joins TRBV9 and TRBJ2-5; TRBD2 matches 8 bases. Germline loops: CDR1 SGDLS, CDR2 YYNGEE. This CDR3 is built from 13 residues. Trimming took 3 bases from V and 5 from J; bases not matched to a gene: 3. This chain's CDR3 is CASSGGGTETQYF. DNA for the CDR3: TGTGCCAGCAGCGGCGGGGGGACGGAGACCCAGTACTTC.

The V call is TRBV9, the J call TRBJ1-5; a possible D gene is TRBD1 (5 bases). The ends were cut back, 4 bases at V and 6 bases at J, with 14 bases in the middle. This CDR3 is 14 amino acids long. CDR1 and CDR2 (germline): SGDLS, YYNGEE. The CDR3 is CASSPGGDAQPQHF. CDR3 bases: TGTGCCAGCAGCCCCGGAGGGGACGCTCAGCCCCAGCATTTT.

Many counts were recorded for this clonotype. This chain connects TRBV9 to TRBJ2-7; possibly TRBD2 for D (5 bases). The CDR3 covers 15 residues. The V end was cut by 3 bases, the J end by 0 bases, with 13 bases between. Germline V gene lookup returns CDR1 SGDLS and CDR2 YYNGEE. The CDR3 DNA reads as TGTGCCAGCAGCGACCAGGCGGGCCTCTCCTACGAGCAGTACTTC. It translates to CASSDQAGLSYEQYF.

This clonotype was seen repeatedly, ten times or more. The V call is TRBV9, the J call TRBJ2-3; 7 bases line up with TRBD1. CDR1 SGDLS and CDR2 YYNGEE come from the germline V gene. V lost 7 bases to trimming and J lost 1 base; unmatched junction nucleotides: 6. The CDR3 runs to 14 residues. The CDR3 sequence is CASEGGSRTDTQYF. For the CDR3, the DNA is TGTGCCAGCGAAGGGGGCTCACGCACAGATACGCAGTATTTT.

This clonotype was counted many times. The V and J genes are TRBV9 and TRBJ2-2, with no clear D. Trimming removed 2 bases at V and 6 bases at J, with 11 bases between. Germline CDR1 and CDR2: SGDLS and YYNGEE. The CDR3 totals 14 residues. CDR3 protein: CASSVASVPGELFF. In nucleotides, the CDR3 is TGTGCCAGCAGCGTTGCTTCAGTTCCCGGGGAGCTGTTTTTT.

This clonotype was counted many times. The gene calls are TRBV9 and TRBJ1-1, with D unresolved. The V end lost 3 bases, the J end lost 0 bases, and 6 bases lay between the germline ends. The CDR3 runs to 13 residues. Germline CDR1 and CDR2: SGDLS and YYNGEE. As DNA, the CDR3 is TGTGCCAGCAGCGGGGCCATGAACACTGAAGCTTTCTTT. This gives the protein CASSGAMNTEAFF. The full variable domain, rest sourced from reference TRBV9 and TRBJ1-1, is DSGVTQTPKHLITATGQRVTLRCSPRSGDLSVYWYQQSLDQGLQFLIQYYNGEERAKGNILERFSAQQFPDLHSELNLSSLELGDSALYFCASSGAMNTEAFFGQGTRLTVV.

This clonotype has a count of ten or more. J is TRBJ2-7 and V is TRBV9; D unclear. The CDR3 runs 13 residues. The ends were cut back, 4 bases at V and 6 bases at J, with 14 bases in the middle. Germline V gives CDR1 SGDLS, CDR2 YYNGEE. This CDR3 is CASSTRTASEQYF. As DNA, the CDR3 is TGTGCCAGCAGCACCCGGACGGCTTCCGAGCAGTACTTC.

This clonotype was observed many times. The chain uses TRBV9 and TRBJ1-1; tentative D call: TRBD1 (6 bases). The ends were cut back, 0 bases at V and 2 bases at J, with 17 bases in the middle. CDR3 length equals 17 residues. Per the germline V gene, CDR1 is SGDLS and CDR2 is YYNGEE. CDR3 protein: CASSVALGDRLNTEAFF. In nucleotides, the CDR3 is TGTGCCAGCAGCGTAGCTTTGGGAGACAGGTTAAACACTGAAGCTTTCTTT.

This clonotype is labeled as medium-sized (0.01 to 0.1%). The rearrangement uses TRBV9 and TRBJ2-5; D not certain. Germline lookup yields CDR1 SGDLS and CDR2 YYNGEE. The CDR3 spans 14 residues. The ends were cut back, 0 bases at V and 5 bases at J, with 11 bases in the middle. The DNA for the CDR3 is TGTGCCAGCAGCGTAGAGTCCCGTGGGGAGACCCAGTACTTC. Its protein is CASSVESRGETQYF. The whole variable domain, filled in from reference TRBV9 and TRBJ2-5, reads DSGVTQTPKHLITATGQRVTLRCSPRSGDLSVYWYQQSLDQGLQFLIQYYNGEERAKGNILERFSAQQFPDLHSELNLSSLELGDSALYFCASSVESRGETQYFGPGTRLLVL.

This clonotype showed up many times. This chain connects TRBV9 to TRBJ2-1, with a weak D call TRBD2 (6 bases). The germline V and J ends were trimmed by 0 bases and 7 bases, with 11 bases remaining between them. Germline-derived CDR1 and CDR2 are SGDLS and YYNGEE. The CDR3 has 14 residues. The CDR3 here is CASSVVVGGNEQFF. The DNA for the CDR3 is TGTGCCAGCAGCGTAGTGGTCGGGGGTAATGAGCAGTTCTTC.

This clonotype was recorded many times. The rearrangement links TRBV9 to TRBJ2-3; D is possibly TRBD1 (6 bases). This CDR3 has 13 residues. In germline, CDR1 is SGDLS, CDR2 YYNGEE. V lost 7 bases and J 6 bases, leaving 15 bases between the germline ends. The CDR3 sequence is CASGGEDSDTQYF. For the CDR3, the DNA is TGTGCCAGCGGGGGCGAGGATTCGGATACGCAGTATTTT.

This clonotype was found a few times. The J gene is TRBJ1-2, the V gene TRBV9; the D gene is possibly TRBD1 (6 bases). The CDR3 totals 15 residues. Germline CDR1 and CDR2: SGDLS and YYNGEE. V was trimmed by 2 bases and J by 0 bases, leaving 11 bases between them. Here the CDR3 DNA reads TGTGCCAGCAGCGTTGGACAGCTTACTAACTATGGCTACACCTTC. This encodes CASSVGQLTNYGYTF. Based on the CDR3 plus reference TRBV9 and TRBJ1-2, the full variable domain is DSGVTQTPKHLITATGQRVTLRCSPRSGDLSVYWYQQSLDQGLQFLIQYYNGEERAKGNILERFSAQQFPDLHSELNLSSLELGDSALYFCASSVGQLTNYGYTFGSGTRLTVV.

As to this clonotype: This may come from a read error, since a much larger clone is one base off. The V gene is TRBV9, the J gene TRBJ2-1; D call uncertain. This CDR3 comprises 13 residues. CDR1 SGDLS and CDR2 YYNGEE come from the germline V gene. The ends were cut back, 0 bases at V and 6 bases at J, with 7 bases in the middle. The CDR3 nucleotides are TGTGCCAGCAGCGTAGGGACCATCAATGAGCAGTTCTTC. Translated, it gives CASSVGTINEQFF.

This clonotype was detected ten times or more. The J gene is TRBJ1-5, the V gene TRBV9, with D tentatively TRBD1 (6 bases). The CDR3 totals 15 residues. Germline values: CDR1 SGDLS, CDR2 YYNGEE. Trimming took off 4 bases at V and 4 bases at J, with 15 bases between the two ends. The CDR3 region is CASSLGGGWNQPQHF. CDR3 nucleotides: TGTGCCAGCAGCCTAGGGGGAGGGTGGAATCAGCCCCAGCATTTT.

This clonotype came up many times. In DNA form, the CDR3 reads TGTGCCAGCAGCGTAGCAGGGGGTGTCTACGAGCAGTACTTC. Amino acid sequence: CASSVAGGVYEQYF. This chain links TRBV9 with TRBJ2-7, with 7 positions matching TRBD1. V lost 0 bases to trimming and J lost 3 bases; unmatched junction nucleotides: 3. The germline CDR1 and CDR2 sequences are SGDLS and YYNGEE. The CDR3 extends over 14 amino acids.

This clonotype appeared many times. The chain links TRBV9 to TRBJ2-5; D gene uncertain. This CDR3 region has 15 residues. The V end lost 4 bases, the J end lost 0 bases, and 13 bases lay between the germline ends. Germline CDR1 is SGDLS and CDR2 is YYNGEE. The chain's CDR3 is CASSPKGKDQETQYF. The DNA of the CDR3 is TGTGCCAGCAGCCCTAAAGGAAAAGACCAAGAGACCCAGTACTTC.

This clonotype was counted ten times or more. The chain has TRBV9 and TRBJ2-2, with D perhaps matching TRBD1 or TRBD2 (5 bases each). V lost 0 bases and J lost 4, with 10 bases in between. The germline V gene has CDR1 SGDLS and CDR2 YYNGEE. The CDR3 runs 15 residues. CDR3 loop: CASSVEGSGTGELFF. CDR3 nucleotide sequence: TGTGCCAGCAGCGTAGAGGGGAGCGGCACCGGGGAGCTGTTTTTT. The whole variable domain, filled in from reference TRBV9 and TRBJ2-2, reads DSGVTQTPKHLITATGQRVTLRCSPRSGDLSVYWYQQSLDQGLQFLIQYYNGEERAKGNILERFSAQQFPDLHSELNLSSLELGDSALYFCASSVEGSGTGELFFGEGSRLTVL.

This clonotype was detected ten times or more. The chain joins TRBV9 to TRBJ2-2; 9 bases are a match to TRBD1. CDR1 SGDLS and CDR2 YYNGEE come from the germline V gene. Unmatched junction bases numbered 4, after V lost 2 bases and J lost 2 bases. This CDR3 has 16 amino acids. This CDR3 reads CASSVQQGANTGELFF. The CDR3 bases are TGTGCCAGCAGCGTTCAACAGGGGGCAAACACCGGGGAGCTGTTTTTT.

This clonotype was detected many times. The rearrangement links TRBV9 to TRBJ2-7, with 7 bases that match TRBD1. With 4 bases clipped from V and 2 bases from J, the junction kept 9 bases outside the gene matches. The germline V gene has CDR1 SGDLS and CDR2 YYNGEE. The CDR3 is 15 residues long. CDR3: CASSPRGQVPYEQYF. The CDR3, as DNA: TGTGCCAGCAGCCCCCGTGGACAGGTCCCCTACGAGCAGTACTTC.

This clonotype was counted at least ten times. CDR3 in amino acids: CASSREFQETQYF. The DNA of the CDR3 is TGTGCCAGCAGTAGGGAGTTCCAAGAGACCCAGTACTTC. The chain employs TRBV9 and TRBJ2-5, with D perhaps TRBD2 (5 bases). The V gene lost 5 bases and the J gene lost 1 base, with 9 bases spanning the gap. The CDR3 runs to 13 residues. In germline, CDR1 is SGDLS, CDR2 YYNGEE.

This clonotype appeared many times. V is TRBV9 and J is TRBJ1-4, with TRBD1 as a possible D gene (5 bases). This CDR3 is 17 amino acids long. Germline V gene lookup returns CDR1 SGDLS and CDR2 YYNGEE. Trimming pared 4 bases from V and 4 bases from J, leaving 20 bases between. The DNA for the CDR3 is TGTGCCAGCAGCCCAGACTTACCGGGAGGGGTTAATGAAAAACTGTTTTTT. This sequence encodes CASSPDLPGGVNEKLFF.

The table lists this clonotype with many counts. J is TRBJ1-4 and V is TRBV18; 10 nucleotides agree with TRBD1. The CDR3 is 15 amino acids. Germline CDR1 and CDR2: KGHSH and LQKENI. With 5 bases clipped from V and 7 bases from J, the junction kept 7 bases outside the gene matches. The CDR3 coding sequence is TGTGCCAGCTCATACGACAGGGGGCAATCTGAAAAACTGTTTTTT. Protein product: CASSYDRGQSEKLFF.

This clonotype was observed at least ten times. The rearrangement uses TRBV9 and TRBJ1-2; TRBD1 matches at 8 bases. The germline V gene has CDR1 SGDLS and CDR2 YYNGEE. The CDR3 has 15 residues. The junction had 7 bases not matched to a gene; V was cut back by 3 bases and J by 3 bases. As DNA, the CDR3 is TGTGCCAGCAGCGAAGACAGGGGAAGGGACTATGGCTACACCTTC. This encodes CASSEDRGRDYGYTF.

Many counts were recorded for this clonotype. The chain links TRBV9 to TRBJ1-2; 7 bases fit TRBD1. The J segment lost 0 bases and the V segment lost 4 bases, leaving 6 bases of the junction unmatched. The CDR3 is 15 amino acids. CDR1 and CDR2 from the germline V gene are SGDLS and YYNGEE. For the CDR3, the DNA is TGTGCCAGCAGCCCTGGACAGGCAGCTAACTATGGCTACACCTTC. Translated, it gives CASSPGQAANYGYTF.